The rows below give T cell receptor beta chains drawn from one sample of a study of T cell repertoires in cytomegalovirus infection. Their antigen targets remain unknown. TCRdb reprocessed the reads via MiXCR and lists one record per CDR3 protein. This table holds fewer than 900,000 distinct CDR3 sequences, under 35% found once. The starting material was cultured CD8+ T cells from PBMCs, obtained from culture after CMV antigen stimulation. These receptors were collected from a human donor in good health (CMV status not recorded). Some clones in this sample may be carry-over from other donors' samples. The CDR3 runs from the conserved cysteine through the conserved F or W. The D gene is left open where the match is weak.

D,V,CDR3
NA,TRBV4-1,CASSQDGVTPLHF
TRBD2,TRBV6-6,CASSYRAVAGGYTDTQYF
NA,TRBV7-3,CASSSPGGGKSPLHF
NA,TRBV4-1,CASSRIAGSLNTEAFF
NA,TRBV7-9,CASSLKVLGASGANVLTF
TRBD1,TRBV6-6,CASTRDRKLFF
NA,TRBV6-5,CASRPVGRGTEAFF
NA,TRBV7-9,CASSSAGSSPEAFF
NA,TRBV10-2,CASSDLTGEAYGYTF
NA,TRBV12-3/TRBV12-4,CASRERQRMNTEAFF
TRBD1,TRBV27,CASSFGTEPYNSPLHF
TRBD2,TRBV4-3,CASSQWLAGNEQFF
NA,TRBV7-8,CASSLVAGGIDQPQHF
TRBD1,TRBV7-2,CASSSLQGLYGYTF
NA,TRBV2,CASSEELSSGNTIYF
NA,TRBV10-3,CAISEGGDQETQYF
NA,TRBV27,CASSFVHPPDTQYF
NA,TRBV25-1,CASSDRRQNDGYTF
NA,TRBV6-6,CASSYSGLPGATTSTDTQYF
NA,TRBV27,CASSLNRAAVYGYTF
TRBD1,TRBV25-1,CASSESGQGARNTEAFF
NA,TRBV4-1,CASSHRGDRGQFF
NA,TRBV6-1,CASSEPIFMSSSYNSPLHF
NA,TRBV15,CATRGRMGKETQYF
TRBD1,TRBV7-9,CASSTDRGQPQHF
TRBD2,TRBV4-3,CASSQDVSGGPTDTQYF
TRBD1,TRBV12-3/TRBV12-4,CASSLGDSTSPLHF
TRBD1,TRBV6-6,CASSPSWDRGQPQHF
NA,TRBV20-1,CSAPRAGGDTQYF
NA,TRBV5-1,CASSFGFTSTDTQYF
TRBD1,TRBV4-1,CASSHRGQGAKDTQYF
NA,TRBV11-3,CASSLDHGSGANVLTF
NA,TRBV10-3,CAISDRGRGSYEQYF
TRBD1,TRBV7-2,CASSFPTGRGNTIYF
TRBD2,TRBV5-1,CASSLYAGGPYNEQFF
TRBD1,TRBV2,CASNDPYRGQETQYF
NA,TRBV12-3/TRBV12-4,CASSFFRRTNTGELFF
TRBD1,TRBV27,CASADRGGNQPQHF
TRBD2,TRBV7-4,CASTPSGGLAGSSSYNEQFF
TRBD2,TRBV29-1,CSVGLAGGLDTQYF
NA,TRBV4-3,CASSQQLSGTDTQYF
TRBD2,TRBV7-9,CASSLVGRGRGETQYF
NA,TRBV7-9,CASPGHPKDTQYF
NA,TRBV10-3,CAITRTLADTQYF
NA,TRBV25-1,CASSDWRDRRTDTQYF
NA,TRBV3-1,CASSLAGRADEQYF
TRBD1,TRBV7-3,CANSSDRVDYNEQFF
NA,TRBV7-8,CASSFWAGSETDTQYF